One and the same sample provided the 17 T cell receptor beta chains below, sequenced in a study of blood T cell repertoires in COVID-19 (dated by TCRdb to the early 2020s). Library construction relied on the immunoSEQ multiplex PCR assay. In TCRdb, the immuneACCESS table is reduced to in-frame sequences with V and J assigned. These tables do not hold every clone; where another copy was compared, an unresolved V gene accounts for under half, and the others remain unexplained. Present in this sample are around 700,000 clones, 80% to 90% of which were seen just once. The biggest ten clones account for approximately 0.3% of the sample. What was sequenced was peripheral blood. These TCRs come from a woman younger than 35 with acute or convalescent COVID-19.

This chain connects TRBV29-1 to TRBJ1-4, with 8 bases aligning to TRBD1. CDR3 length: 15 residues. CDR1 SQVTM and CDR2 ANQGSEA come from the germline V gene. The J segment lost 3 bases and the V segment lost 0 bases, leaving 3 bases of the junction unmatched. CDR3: CSVEDTGGANEKLFF. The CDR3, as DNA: TGCAGCGTTGAAGACACAGGGGGGGCTAATGAAAAACTGTTTTTT.

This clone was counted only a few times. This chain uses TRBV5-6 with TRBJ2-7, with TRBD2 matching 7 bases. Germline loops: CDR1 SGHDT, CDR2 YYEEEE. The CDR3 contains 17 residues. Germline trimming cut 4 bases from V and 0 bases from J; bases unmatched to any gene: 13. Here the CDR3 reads CASSPFRGEKTSYEQYF. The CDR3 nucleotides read TGTGCCAGCAGCCCCTTTCGGGGGGAAAAAACCTCCTACGAGCAGTACTTC.

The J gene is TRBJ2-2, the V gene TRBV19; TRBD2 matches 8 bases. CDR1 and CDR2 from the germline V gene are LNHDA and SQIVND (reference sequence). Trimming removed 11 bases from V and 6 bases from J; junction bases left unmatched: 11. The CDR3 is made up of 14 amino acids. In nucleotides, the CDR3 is TGTGCCGCCCGGGGGGGGCAGGGGTCCGGGGAGCTGTTTTTT. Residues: CAARGGQGSGELFF.

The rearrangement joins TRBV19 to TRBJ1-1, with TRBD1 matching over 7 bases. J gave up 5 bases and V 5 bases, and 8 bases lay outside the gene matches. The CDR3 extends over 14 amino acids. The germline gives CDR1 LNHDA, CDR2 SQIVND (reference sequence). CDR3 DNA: TGTGCCAGTAGTGACAGGGCTCCTATGACTGAAGCTTTCTTT. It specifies CASSDRAPMTEAFF.

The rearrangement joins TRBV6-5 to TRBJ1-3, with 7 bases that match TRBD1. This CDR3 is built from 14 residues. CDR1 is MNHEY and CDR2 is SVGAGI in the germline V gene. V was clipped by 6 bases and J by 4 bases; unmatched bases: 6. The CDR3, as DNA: TGTGCCAGCAGGGCCCGGGACAGAGGAAACACCATATATTTT. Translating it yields CASRARDRGNTIYF.

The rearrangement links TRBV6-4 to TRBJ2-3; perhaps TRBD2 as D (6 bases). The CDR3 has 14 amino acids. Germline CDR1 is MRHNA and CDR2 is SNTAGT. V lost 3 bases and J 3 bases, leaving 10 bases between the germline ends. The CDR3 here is CASSEGSGTDTQYF. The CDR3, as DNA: TGTGCCAGCAGTGAAGGTAGCGGAACAGATACGCAGTATTTT.

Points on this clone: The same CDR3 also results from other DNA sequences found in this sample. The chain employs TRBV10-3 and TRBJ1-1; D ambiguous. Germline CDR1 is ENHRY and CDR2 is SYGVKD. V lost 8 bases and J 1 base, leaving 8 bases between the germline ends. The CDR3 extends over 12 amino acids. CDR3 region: CAISRENTEAFF. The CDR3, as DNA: TGTGCCATCTCGCGGGAGAACACTGAAGCTTTCTTT.

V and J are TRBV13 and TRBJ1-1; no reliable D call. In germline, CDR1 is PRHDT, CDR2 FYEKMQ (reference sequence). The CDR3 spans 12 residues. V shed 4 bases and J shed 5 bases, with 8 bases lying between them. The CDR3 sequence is CASSSRETEAFF. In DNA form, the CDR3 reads TGTGCCAGCAGCTCACGGGAGACTGAAGCTTTCTTT.

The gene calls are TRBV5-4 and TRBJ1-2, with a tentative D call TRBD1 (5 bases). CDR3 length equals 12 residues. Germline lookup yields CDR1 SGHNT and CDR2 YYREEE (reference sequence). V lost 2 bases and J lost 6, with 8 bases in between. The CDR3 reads CASSFRVDGYTF. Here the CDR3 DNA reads TGTGCCAGCAGCTTCAGGGTGGATGGCTACACCTTC.

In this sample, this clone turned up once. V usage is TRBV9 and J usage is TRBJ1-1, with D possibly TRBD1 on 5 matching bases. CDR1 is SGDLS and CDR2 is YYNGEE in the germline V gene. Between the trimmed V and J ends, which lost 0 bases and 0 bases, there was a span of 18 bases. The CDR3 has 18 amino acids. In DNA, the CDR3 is TGTGCCAGCAGCGTAGACCCGGCTGGAGGGGTCATGAACACTGAAGCTTTCTTT. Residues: CASSVDPAGGVMNTEAFF. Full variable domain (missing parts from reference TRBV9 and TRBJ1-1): DSGVTQTPKHLITATGQRVTLRCSPRSGDLSVYWYQQSLDQGLQFLIQYYNGEERAKGNILERFSAQQFPDLHSELNLSSLELGDSALYFCASSVDPAGGVMNTEAFFGQGTRLTVV.

The CDR3 DNA reads TGTGCCAGCAGCCAAGCGGGGGGCAGCGACGAGCAGTACTTC. Amino acids: CASSQAGGSDEQYF. The V call is TRBV3-1 (or the pseudogene TRBV3-2), the J call TRBJ2-7; weak D call: TRBD2 (7 bases). The CDR3 consists of 14 residues. CDR1 and CDR2 (germline): LGHDT, YNNKEL (reference sequence). V was pared by 1 base and J by 5 bases, with 12 bases between.

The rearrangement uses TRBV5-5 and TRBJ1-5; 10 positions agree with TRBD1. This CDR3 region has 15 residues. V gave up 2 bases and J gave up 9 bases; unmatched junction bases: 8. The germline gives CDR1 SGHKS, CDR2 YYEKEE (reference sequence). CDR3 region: CASSLQGGDRGPQHF. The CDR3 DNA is TGTGCCAGCAGCTTACAGGGAGGGGACAGGGGGCCCCAGCATTTT.

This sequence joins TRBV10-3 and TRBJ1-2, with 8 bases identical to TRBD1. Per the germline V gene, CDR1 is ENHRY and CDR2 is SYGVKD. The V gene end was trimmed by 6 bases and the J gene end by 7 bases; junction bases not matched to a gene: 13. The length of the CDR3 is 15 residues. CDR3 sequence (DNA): TGTGCCATCAGGCAGATGACAGGGGAATCGGGTGGCTACACCTTC. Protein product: CAIRQMTGESGGYTF.

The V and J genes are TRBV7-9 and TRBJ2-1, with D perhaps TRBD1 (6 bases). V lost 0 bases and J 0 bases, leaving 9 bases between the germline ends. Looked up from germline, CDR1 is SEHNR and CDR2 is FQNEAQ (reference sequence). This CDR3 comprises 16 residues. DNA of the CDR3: TGTGCCAGCAGCTTAGCCGGACAGAGCTCCTACAATGAGCAGTTCTTC. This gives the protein CASSLAGQSSYNEQFF.

The CDR3 sequence: CASSLTGEGQPQHF. CDR3 coding DNA: TGTGCCAGCAGTCTTACAGGGGAAGGCCAGCCCCAGCATTTT. This chain links TRBV7-2 with TRBJ1-5; 7 bases align to TRBD1. The germline V gene has CDR1 SGHTA and CDR2 FQGNSA. This CDR3 spans 14 amino acids. J gave up 7 bases and V 6 bases, and 9 bases lay outside the gene matches.

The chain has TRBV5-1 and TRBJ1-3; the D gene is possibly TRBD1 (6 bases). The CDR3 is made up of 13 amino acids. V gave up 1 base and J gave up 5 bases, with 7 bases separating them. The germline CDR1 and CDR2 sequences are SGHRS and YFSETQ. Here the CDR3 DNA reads TGCGCCAGCAGCTTGACAGGGCGAAACACCATATATTTT. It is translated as CASSLTGRNTIYF.

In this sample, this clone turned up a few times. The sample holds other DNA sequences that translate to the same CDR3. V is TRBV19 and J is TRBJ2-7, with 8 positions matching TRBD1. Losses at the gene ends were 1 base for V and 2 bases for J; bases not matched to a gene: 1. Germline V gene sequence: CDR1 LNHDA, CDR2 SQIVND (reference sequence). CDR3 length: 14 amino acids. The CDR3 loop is CASSIGTGTYEQYF. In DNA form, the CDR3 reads TGTGCCAGTAGTATAGGGACAGGGACCTACGAGCAGTACTTC.